This T cell receptor beta chain is from a study of OX40 agonist ivuxolimab in advanced cancers. Study-wide context: Ivuxolimab, an agonist antibody against OX40 (CD134), was given to patients. A mean age of around 66 years, range about 20 to 79, was recorded, and 70% to 85% were male. Study-wide results and limits: Also present in some nonresponders was a low level of normalized T-cell clonal expansion.

Concerning this clone: Its matching antigen is unknown.

Germline-derived CDR1 and CDR2 are MGHRA and YSYEKL. This CDR3 has 14 amino acids. V gave up 4 bases and J gave up 0 bases; unmatched junction bases: 0. Repertoires were generated with immunoSEQ multiplex PCR, while TCRdb's copy carries only in-frame clones and drops some. The data contain about 59,000 clones, 85% to 90% of them singletons. The chain carries TRBV4-1 and TRBJ2-5; 9 bases line up with TRBD1. The receptor was derived from an adult with an advanced solid tumor such as melanoma, head and neck, liver or kidney cancer. This specimen was CD4+ or CD8+ T cells sorted from blood, taken in a trial of the OX40 agonist ivuxolimab. CDR3 in DNA: TGCGCCAGCAGCCGACAGGGGGACCAAGAGACCCAGTACTTC. It codes for CASSRQGDQETQYF.